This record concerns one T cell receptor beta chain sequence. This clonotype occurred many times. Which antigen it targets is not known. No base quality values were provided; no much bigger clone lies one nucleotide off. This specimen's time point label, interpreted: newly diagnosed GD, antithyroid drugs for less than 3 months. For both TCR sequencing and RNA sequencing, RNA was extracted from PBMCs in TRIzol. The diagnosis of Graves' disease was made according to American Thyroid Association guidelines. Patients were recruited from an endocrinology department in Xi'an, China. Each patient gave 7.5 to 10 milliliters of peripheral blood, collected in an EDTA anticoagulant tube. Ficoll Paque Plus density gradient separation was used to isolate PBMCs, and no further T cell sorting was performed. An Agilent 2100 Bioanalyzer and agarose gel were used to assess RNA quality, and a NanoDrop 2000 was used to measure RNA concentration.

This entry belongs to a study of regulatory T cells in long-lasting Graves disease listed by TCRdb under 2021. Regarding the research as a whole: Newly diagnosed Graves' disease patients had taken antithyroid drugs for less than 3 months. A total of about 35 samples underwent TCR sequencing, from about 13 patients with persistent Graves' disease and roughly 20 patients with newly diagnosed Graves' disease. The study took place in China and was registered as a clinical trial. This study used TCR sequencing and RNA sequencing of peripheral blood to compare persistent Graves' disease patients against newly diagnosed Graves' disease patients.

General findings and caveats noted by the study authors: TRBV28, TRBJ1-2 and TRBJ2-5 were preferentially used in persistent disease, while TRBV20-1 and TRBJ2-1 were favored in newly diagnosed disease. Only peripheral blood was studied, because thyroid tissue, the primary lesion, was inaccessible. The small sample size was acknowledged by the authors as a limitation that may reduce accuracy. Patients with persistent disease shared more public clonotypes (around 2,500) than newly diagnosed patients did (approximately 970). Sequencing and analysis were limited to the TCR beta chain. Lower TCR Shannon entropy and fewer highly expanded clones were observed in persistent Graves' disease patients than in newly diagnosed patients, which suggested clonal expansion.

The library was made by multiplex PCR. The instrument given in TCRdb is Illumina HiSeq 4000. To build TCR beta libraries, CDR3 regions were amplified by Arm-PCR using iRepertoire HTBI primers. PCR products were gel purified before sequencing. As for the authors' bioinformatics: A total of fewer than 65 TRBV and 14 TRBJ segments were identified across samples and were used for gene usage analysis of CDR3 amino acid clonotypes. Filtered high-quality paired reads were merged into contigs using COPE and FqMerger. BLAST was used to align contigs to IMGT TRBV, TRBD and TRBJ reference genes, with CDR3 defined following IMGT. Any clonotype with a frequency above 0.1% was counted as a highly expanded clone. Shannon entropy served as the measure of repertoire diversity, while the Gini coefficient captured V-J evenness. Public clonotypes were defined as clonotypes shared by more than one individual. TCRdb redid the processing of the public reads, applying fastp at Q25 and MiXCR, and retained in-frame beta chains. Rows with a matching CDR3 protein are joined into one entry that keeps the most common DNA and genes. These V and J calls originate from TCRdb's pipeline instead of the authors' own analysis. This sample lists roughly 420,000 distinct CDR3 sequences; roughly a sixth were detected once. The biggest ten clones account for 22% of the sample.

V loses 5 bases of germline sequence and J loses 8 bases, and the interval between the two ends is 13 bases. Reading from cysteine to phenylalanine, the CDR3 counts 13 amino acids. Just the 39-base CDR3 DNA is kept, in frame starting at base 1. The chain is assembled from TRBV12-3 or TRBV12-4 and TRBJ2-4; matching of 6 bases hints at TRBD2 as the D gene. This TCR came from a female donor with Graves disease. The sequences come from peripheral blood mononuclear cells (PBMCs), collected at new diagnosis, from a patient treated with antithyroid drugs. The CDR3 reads CASSMGTWDIQYF. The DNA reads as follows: TGTGCCAGCAGTATGGGGACTTGGGACATTCAGTACTTC.